This T cell receptor (beta chain) was observed in a study of beta chain features in type 1 diabetes. Study results and caveats: Researchers report that Type 1 diabetes patients had moderately but significantly shorter TCRB CDR3s across all four CD4+ subsets. Researchers reported that naive, central memory and Treg TCRB repertoires appeared more similar in patients than in healthy donors. A potential influence of HLA type upon TCRB rearrangement remained unresolved herein.

The sample holds a few counts of this clone. Its antigen is as yet unknown. The germline CDR1 and CDR2 sequences are MNHNS and SASEGT. V was clipped by 8 bases and J by 7 bases; unmatched bases: 11. This CDR3 region has 15 residues. CD45RO/CCR7/CD25/CD127/CD95/CD27 separated CD4+ naive, central memory, regulatory and stem cell-like memory cells by sorting. All of the isolated RNA was reverse transcribed, so expressed TCRB transcripts were sequenced. Clones were sequenced by immunoSEQ multiplex PCR, and TCRdb holds only the in-frame ones, with some missing. The table includes 900,000 or so clones, roughly 15% detected once.

Sample: naive CD4+ T cells from blood. This clonotype was obtained from a young woman in good health. This sequence joins TRBV6-1 and TRBJ2-4, with TRBD2 identical over 10 bases. CDR3 protein: CASEPPTSGMNIQYF. The CDR3 DNA reads as TGTGCCAGCGAACCACCTACTAGCGGGATGAACATTCAGTACTTC.